This TCR beta chain was found in a study of blood T cells in healthy people across ages. Study findings and constraints: Estimated diversity, derived from one million T cells, was regarded as an underestimate. Long-lived donors had more naive CD4+ cells and higher diversity than aged donors.

Sample-barcoded 5' priming and a J-beta primer mix drove a second PCR of roughly 6 to 12 cycles. Every sample gave at least 2.5 million paired-end reads containing CDR3. One entry per CDR3 protein results from TCRdb running MiXCR on the 5' RACE reads. The sample lists 700,000 or so distinct CDR3 sequences, 20% to 25% occurring once. This clonotype appeared a few times. As yet, its antigen is unknown. This CDR3 spans 13 amino acids. Trimming took 8 bases from V and 3 from J, leaving 8 bases between them. The germline V gene encodes CDR1 SGHTA and CDR2 FQGNSA. V gene TRBV7-2 combines with J gene TRBJ1-6, with D perhaps matching TRBD1 (6 bases). Sequencing input: blood. The receptor was derived from a man between 65 and 85 years old in good health. This chain's CDR3 is CASGGLYNSPLHF. CDR3 DNA sequence: TGTGCCAGCGGGGGCCTCTATAATTCACCCCTCCACTTT.